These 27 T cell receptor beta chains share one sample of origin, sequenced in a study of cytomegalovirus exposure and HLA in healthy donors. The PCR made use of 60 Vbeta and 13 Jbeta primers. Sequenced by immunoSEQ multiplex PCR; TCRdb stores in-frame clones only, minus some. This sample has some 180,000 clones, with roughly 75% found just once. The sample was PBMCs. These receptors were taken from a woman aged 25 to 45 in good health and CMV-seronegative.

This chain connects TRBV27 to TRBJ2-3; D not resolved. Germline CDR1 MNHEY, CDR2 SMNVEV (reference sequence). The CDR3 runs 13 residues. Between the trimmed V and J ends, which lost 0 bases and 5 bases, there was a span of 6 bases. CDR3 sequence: CASSLSYRDTQYF. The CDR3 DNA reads TGTGCCAGCAGTTTATCGTACAGAGATACGCAGTATTTT.

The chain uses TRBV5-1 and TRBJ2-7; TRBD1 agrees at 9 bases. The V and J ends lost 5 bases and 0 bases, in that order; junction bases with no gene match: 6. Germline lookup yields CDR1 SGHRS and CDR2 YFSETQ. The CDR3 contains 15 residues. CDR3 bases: TGCGCCAGCAGACAGGGGGCCTCTCCCTCCTACGAGCAGTACTTC. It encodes CASRQGASPSYEQYF.

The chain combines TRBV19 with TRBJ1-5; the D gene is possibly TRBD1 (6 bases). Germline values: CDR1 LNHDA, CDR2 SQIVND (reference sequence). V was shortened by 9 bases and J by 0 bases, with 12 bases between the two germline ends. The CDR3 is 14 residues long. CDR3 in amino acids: CASNDRYSNQPQHF. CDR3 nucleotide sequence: TGTGCCAGCAATGACAGGTATAGCAATCAGCCCCAGCATTTT.

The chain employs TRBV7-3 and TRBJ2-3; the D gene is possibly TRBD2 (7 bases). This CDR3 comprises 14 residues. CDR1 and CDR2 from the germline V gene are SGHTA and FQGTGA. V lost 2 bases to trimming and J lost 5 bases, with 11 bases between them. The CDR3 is CASSLRGAIDTQYF. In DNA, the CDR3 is TGTGCCAGCAGCTTACGGGGGGCCATAGATACGCAGTATTTT.

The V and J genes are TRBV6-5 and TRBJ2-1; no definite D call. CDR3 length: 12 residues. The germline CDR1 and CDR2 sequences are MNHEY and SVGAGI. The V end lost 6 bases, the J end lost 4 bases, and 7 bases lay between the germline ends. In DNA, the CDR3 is TGTGCCAGCAGCTCAACTTACAATGAGCAGTTCTTC. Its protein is CASSSTYNEQFF.

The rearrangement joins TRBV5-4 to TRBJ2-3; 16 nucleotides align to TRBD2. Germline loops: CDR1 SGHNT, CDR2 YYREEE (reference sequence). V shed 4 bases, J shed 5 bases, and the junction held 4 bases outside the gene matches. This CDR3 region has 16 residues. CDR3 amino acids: CASSKGLAGGEDTQYF. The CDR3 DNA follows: TGTGCCAGCAGCAAGGGACTAGCGGGGGGGGAAGATACGCAGTATTTT.

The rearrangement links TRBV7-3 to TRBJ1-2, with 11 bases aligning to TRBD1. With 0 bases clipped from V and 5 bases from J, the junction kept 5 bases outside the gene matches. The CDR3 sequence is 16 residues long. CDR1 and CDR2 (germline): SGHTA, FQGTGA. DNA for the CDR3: TGTGCCAGCAGCTTAACTCGGACAGGGGGCGCGTATGGCTACACCTTC. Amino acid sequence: CASSLTRTGGAYGYTF.

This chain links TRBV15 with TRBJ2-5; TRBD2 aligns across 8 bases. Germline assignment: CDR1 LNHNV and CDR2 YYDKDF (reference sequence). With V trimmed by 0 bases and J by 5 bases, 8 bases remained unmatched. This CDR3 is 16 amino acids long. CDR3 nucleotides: TGTGCCACCAGCAGAGATGGTCGGGGGGGTTCGGAGACCCAGTACTTC. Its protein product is CATSRDGRGGSETQYF.

The CDR3 region has the DNA TGTGCCAGCAGCTTAATCCAGACTAACTATGGCTACACCTTC. Translation: CASSLIQTNYGYTF. The J gene is TRBJ1-2, the V gene TRBV7-8; D gene ambiguous. This CDR3 has 14 residues. V was trimmed by 2 bases and J by 0 bases, leaving 7 bases between them. Germline V gene sequence: CDR1 SGHVS, CDR2 FQNEAQ.

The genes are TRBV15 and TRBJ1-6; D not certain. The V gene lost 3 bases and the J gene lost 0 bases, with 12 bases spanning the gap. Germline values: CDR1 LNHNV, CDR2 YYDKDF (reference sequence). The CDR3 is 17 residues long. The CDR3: CATSSSVRLSYNSPLHF. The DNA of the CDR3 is TGTGCCACCAGCAGTAGTGTTCGTCTCTCCTATAATTCACCCCTCCACTTT.

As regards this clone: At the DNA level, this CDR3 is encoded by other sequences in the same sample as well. For the CDR3, the DNA is TGCGCCAGCAGTGGGGGCGACGAGCAGTACTTC. Translation: CASSGGDEQYF. The rearrangement uses TRBV10-2 and TRBJ2-7, with D possibly being TRBD1 (5 bases). The CDR3 sequence is 11 residues long. Germline V lookup: CDR1 WSHSY, CDR2 SAAADI. Trimming removed 4 bases at V and 5 bases at J, with 6 bases between.

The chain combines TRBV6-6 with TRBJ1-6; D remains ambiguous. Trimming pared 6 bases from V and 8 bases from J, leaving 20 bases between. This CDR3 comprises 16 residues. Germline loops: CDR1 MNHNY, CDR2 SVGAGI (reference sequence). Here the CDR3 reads CASRLPTARLDSPLHF. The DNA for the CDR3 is TGTGCCAGCAGACTACCCACGGCGCGGCTGGATTCACCCCTCCACTTT.

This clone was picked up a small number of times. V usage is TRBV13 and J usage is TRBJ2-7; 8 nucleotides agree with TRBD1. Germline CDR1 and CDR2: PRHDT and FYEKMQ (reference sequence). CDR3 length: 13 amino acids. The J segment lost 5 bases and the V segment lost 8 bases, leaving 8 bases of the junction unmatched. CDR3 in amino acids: CASGTTGVDEQYF. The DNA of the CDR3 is TGTGCCAGCGGGACGACAGGGGTAGACGAGCAGTACTTC.

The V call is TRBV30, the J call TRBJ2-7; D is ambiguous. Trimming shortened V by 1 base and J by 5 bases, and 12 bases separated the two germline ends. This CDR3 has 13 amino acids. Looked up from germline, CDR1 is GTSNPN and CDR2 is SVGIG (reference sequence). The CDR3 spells CAWSGQMADEQYF. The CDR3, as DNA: TGTGCCTGGAGTGGGCAGATGGCTGACGAGCAGTACTTC.

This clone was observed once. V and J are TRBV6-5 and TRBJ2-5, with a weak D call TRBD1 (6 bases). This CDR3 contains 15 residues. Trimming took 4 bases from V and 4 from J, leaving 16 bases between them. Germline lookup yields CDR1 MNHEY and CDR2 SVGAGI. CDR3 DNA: TGTGCCAGCAGTTCAGCGGACAGAAGGAGAGAGACCCAGTACTTC. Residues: CASSSADRRRETQYF.

The CDR3 is CASSPPGGLEETQYF. CDR3 nucleotide sequence: TGTGCCAGCAGCCCCCCTGGGGGCCTAGAAGAGACCCAGTACTTC. The rearrangement uses TRBV6-5 and TRBJ2-5, with a possible D match to TRBD1 (6 bases). The CDR3 spans 15 residues. Germline lookup yields CDR1 MNHEY and CDR2 SVGAGI. V was clipped by 6 bases and J by 3 bases, with 17 bases between them.

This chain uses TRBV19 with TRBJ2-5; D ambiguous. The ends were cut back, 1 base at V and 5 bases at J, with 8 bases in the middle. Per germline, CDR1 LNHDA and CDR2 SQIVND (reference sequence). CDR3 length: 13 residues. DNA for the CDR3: TGTGCCAGTAGTATAGGCCCAGCGGAGACCCAGTACTTC. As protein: CASSIGPAETQYF. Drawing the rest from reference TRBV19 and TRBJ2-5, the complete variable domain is DGGITQSPKYLFRKEGQNVTLSCEQNLNHDAMYWYRQDPGQGLRLIYYSQIVNDFQKGDIAEGYSVSREKKESFPLTVTSAQKNPTAFYLCASSIGPAETQYFGPGTRLLVL.

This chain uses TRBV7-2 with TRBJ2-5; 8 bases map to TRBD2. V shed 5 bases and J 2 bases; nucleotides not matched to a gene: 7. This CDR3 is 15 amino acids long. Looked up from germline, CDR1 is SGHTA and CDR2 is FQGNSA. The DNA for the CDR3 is TGTGCCAGCAGCCCCCAACTAGCGGTGCAAGAGACCCAGTACTTC. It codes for CASSPQLAVQETQYF.

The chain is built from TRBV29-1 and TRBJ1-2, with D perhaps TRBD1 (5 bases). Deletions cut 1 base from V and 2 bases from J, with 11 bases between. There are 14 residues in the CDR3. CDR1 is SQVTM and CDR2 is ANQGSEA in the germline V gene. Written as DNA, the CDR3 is TGCAGCGTTGAAGGCTTATCAGGGAACTATGGCTACACCTTC. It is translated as CSVEGLSGNYGYTF.

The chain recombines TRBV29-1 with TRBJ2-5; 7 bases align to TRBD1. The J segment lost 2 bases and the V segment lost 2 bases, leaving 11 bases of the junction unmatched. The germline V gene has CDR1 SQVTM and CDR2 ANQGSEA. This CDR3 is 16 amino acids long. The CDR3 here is CSVESRKGGIQETQYF. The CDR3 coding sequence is TGCAGCGTTGAAAGTCGGAAAGGGGGCATTCAAGAGACCCAGTACTTC.

CDR3 region: CAWSVKGQGERDEQFF. CDR3 in DNA: TGTGCCTGGAGTGTAAAAGGACAGGGGGAACGGGATGAGCAGTTCTTC. This rearrangement joins TRBV30 to TRBJ2-1; 10 positions agree with TRBD1. The CDR3 is 16 residues long. The germline V gene encodes CDR1 GTSNPN and CDR2 SVGIG (reference sequence). J was trimmed by 8 bases and V by 0 bases; bases with no gene match: 10. Using reference TRBV30 and TRBJ2-1 for the parts outside the CDR3, the full variable domain is SQTIHQWPATLVQPVGSPLSLECTVEGTSNPNLYWYRQAAGRGLQLLFYSVGIGQISSEVPQNLSASRPQDRQFILSSKKLLLSDSGFYLCAWSVKGQGERDEQFFGPGTRLTVL.

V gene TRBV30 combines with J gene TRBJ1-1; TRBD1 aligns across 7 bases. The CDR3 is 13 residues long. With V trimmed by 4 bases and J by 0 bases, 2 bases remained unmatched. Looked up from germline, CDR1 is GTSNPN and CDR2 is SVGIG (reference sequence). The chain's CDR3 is CAWTGQMNTEAFF. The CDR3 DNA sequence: TGTGCCTGGACGGGACAGATGAACACTGAAGCTTTCTTT.

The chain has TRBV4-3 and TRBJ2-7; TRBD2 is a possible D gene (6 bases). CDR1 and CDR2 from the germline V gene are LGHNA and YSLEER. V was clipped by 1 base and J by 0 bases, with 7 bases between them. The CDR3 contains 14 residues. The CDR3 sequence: CASSQVGGSYEQYF. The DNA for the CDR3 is TGCGCCAGCAGCCAAGTGGGGGGCTCCTACGAGCAGTACTTC.

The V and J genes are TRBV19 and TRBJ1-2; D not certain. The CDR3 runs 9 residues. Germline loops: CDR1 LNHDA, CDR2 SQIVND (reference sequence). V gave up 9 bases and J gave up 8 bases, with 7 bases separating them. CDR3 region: CASEKGYTF. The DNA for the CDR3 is TGTGCCAGCGAGAAGGGCTACACCTTC.

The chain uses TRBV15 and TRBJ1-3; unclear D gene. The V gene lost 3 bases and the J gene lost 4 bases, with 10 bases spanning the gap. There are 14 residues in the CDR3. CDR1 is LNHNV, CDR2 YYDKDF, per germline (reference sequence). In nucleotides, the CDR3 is TGTGCCACCAGCAGGGTTTTAGCAGGAAACACCATATATTTT. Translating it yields CATSRVLAGNTIYF.

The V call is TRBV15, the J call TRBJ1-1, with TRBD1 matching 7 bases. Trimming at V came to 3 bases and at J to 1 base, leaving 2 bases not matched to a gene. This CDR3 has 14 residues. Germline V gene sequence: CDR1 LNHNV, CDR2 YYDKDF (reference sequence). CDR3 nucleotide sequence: TGTGCCACCAGCAGGGACAGGTCGAACACTGAAGCTTTCTTT. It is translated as CATSRDRSNTEAFF.

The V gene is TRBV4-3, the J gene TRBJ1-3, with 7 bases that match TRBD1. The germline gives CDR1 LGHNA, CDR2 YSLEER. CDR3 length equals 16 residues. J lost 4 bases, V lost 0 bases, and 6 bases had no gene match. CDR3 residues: CASSQDPDRKGNTIYF. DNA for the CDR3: TGCGCCAGCAGCCAAGATCCGGACAGGAAGGGAAACACCATATATTTT.